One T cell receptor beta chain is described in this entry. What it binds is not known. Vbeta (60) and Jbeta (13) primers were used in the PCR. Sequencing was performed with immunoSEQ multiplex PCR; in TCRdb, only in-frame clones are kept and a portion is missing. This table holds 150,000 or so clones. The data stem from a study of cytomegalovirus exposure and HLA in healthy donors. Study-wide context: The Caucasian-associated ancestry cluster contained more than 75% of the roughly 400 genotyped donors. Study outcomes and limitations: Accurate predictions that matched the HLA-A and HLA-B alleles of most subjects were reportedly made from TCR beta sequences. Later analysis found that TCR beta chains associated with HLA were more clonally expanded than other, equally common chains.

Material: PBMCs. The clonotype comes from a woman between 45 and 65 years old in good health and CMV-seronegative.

CDR3 bases: TGTGCCAGCAGTTGGGCAGGCACAGCCTACGAGCAGTACTTC. Amino acids: CASSWAGTAYEQYF. The chain couples TRBV27 to TRBJ2-7, with D unclear. The CDR3 runs to 14 residues. The germline V gene encodes CDR1 MNHEY and CDR2 SMNVEV (reference sequence). Trimming stripped 4 bases from V and 2 bases from J, with 12 bases between.